Listed below are T cell receptor beta chains from one sample, sequenced in a study of CD8 T cells in ankylosing spondylitis. Each CDR3 protein gets one entry after TCRdb re-called the 5' RACE reads with MiXCR. Of some 200,000 distinct CDR3 sequences detected, 15% to 20% appear once; the ten largest clones hold 4.3%. The specimen sequenced was blood, either unsorted or a sorted T cell fraction (not recorded which). The origin of the receptors is a male donor under 30 with ankylosing spondylitis or in good health (not recorded which). The CDR3 runs from the conserved cysteine through the conserved F or W. D genes are given only for firm matches. Not every row has a clone size; where given, it reads once, few, many or a size class.

D gene,V gene,J gene,clone size,CDR3 DNA,CDR3 protein
-,TRBV11-3,TRBJ2-6,-,TGTGCCAGCAGCCTACAGTTTTCTGGGGCCAACGTCCTGACTTTC,CASSLQFSGANVLTF
TRBD1,TRBV5-1,TRBJ2-3,many,TGCGCCAGCAGCTTGGCAACACAGGGGGGAGTCACAGATACGCAGTATTTT,CASSLATQGGVTDTQYF
TRBD2,TRBV5-1,TRBJ2-1,-,TGCGCCAGCAGCTCGACTAGCAGGAATGAGCAGTTCTTC,CASSSTSRNEQFF
TRBD2,TRBV3-1,TRBJ2-1,many,TGTGCCAGCAGCCAAGGGCTAGCGGACAATGAGCAGTTCTTC,CASSQGLADNEQFF
-,TRBV20-1,TRBJ1-3,many,TGCAGTGCTAGTCCCCTTGTCTCTGGAAACACCATATATTTT,CSASPLVSGNTIYF
-,TRBV11-2,TRBJ2-2,-,TGTGCCAGCAGCTTAGGAAGGCGGCCCGGGGAGCTGTTTTTT,CASSLGRRPGELFF
TRBD1,TRBV7-2,TRBJ2-1,many,TGTGCCACGGATCAGGGGGCGGGGGAGCAGTTCTTC,CATDQGAGEQFF
TRBD2,TRBV6-6,TRBJ2-1,few,TGTGCCAGCACCAAACGGGAGCGACTAGCGGATGAGCAGTTCTTC,CASTKRERLADEQFF
-,TRBV6-6,TRBJ2-4,-,TGTGCCAGCAGTTACTCGTATCAGGGAGCCAAAAACATTCAGTACTTC,CASSYSYQGAKNIQYF
-,TRBV6-5,TRBJ1-2,-,TGTGCCAGCAGTATCCCGGGACAACCTACCTCGGGCTACACCTTC,CASSIPGQPTSGYTF
TRBD1,TRBV4-2,TRBJ1-4,many,TGTGCCAGCAGCCAAGGTCAGGGGGCATACGAAAAACTGTTTTTT,CASSQGQGAYEKLFF
TRBD1,TRBV7-6,TRBJ2-5,few,TGTGCCAGCAGCTTAGGGCTGGGACAGGGCCAAGAGACCCAGTACTTC,CASSLGLGQGQETQYF
TRBD2,TRBV10-3,TRBJ2-1,-,TGTGCCATCGGTTCTTCGGGAGGAAGCAATGAGCAGTTCTTC,CAIGSSGGSNEQFF
TRBD2,TRBV28,TRBJ2-2,many,TGTGCCAGCAGTCCCCATGGGACTAGCGGGTACACCGGGGAGCTGTTTTTT,CASSPHGTSGYTGELFF
-,TRBV12-3/TRBV12-4,TRBJ1-3,many,TGTGCCAGCAGTTTAAATCGGCCCTGGGAGGGAAACACCATATATTTT,CASSLNRPWEGNTIYF
-,TRBV11-2,TRBJ2-1,many,TGTGCCAGAATCCTCAATGAGCAGTTCTTC,CARILNEQFF
-,TRBV7-2,TRBJ2-2,many,TGTGCCAGCAGAGTAGGTCGGCCCGGGGAGCTGTTTTTT,CASRVGRPGELFF
-,TRBV19,TRBJ1-1,-,TGTGCCAGTAGTCCAAACAGCGTACTGAACACTGAAGCTTTCTTT,CASSPNSVLNTEAFF
TRBD1,TRBV20-1,TRBJ1-1,many,TGCAGTGCTGGACAGGGAAACACTGAAGCTTTCTTT,CSAGQGNTEAFF
-,TRBV24-1,TRBJ2-1,many,TGTGCCACGCGGGCGGGGGCGATTGAGCAGTTCTTC,CATRAGAIEQFF
TRBD2,TRBV2,TRBJ2-1,many,TGTGCCAGCAGTGAAGCCCGGACTAGCGGGCAAAGTAACAATGAGCAGTTCTTC,CASSEARTSGQSNNEQFF
TRBD1,TRBV10-3,TRBJ1-2,-,TGTGCCATCAGTGAGTCACCGGGACAGGATGGCTACACCTTC,CAISESPGQDGYTF
-,TRBV29-1,TRBJ2-3,many,TGCAGCGTGGAAGACCTTACGCAGTATTTT,CSVEDLTQYF
TRBD2,TRBV2,TRBJ2-2,many,TGTGCCAGCAGCGAACCGGGAGGCCGGGAGCTGTTTTTT,CASSEPGGRELFF
-,TRBV7-2,TRBJ2-2,many,TGTGCCAGCAGCTTAGTCCACGGGGAGCTGTTTTTT,CASSLVHGELFF
-,TRBV6-2/TRBV6-3,TRBJ2-3,many,TGTGCCAGCAGTTACCGAGGCAGCGGTCGGGCAGATACGCAGTATTTT,CASSYRGSGRADTQYF
TRBD2,TRBV6-2/TRBV6-3,TRBJ2-7,few,TGTGCCAGCAGCCGGACTAGCGGCTACGAGCAGTACTTC,CASSRTSGYEQYF
TRBD2,TRBV24-1,TRBJ2-1,-,TGTGCCACCAGTGATGACCTGACTAGCGGGAGTGCAGATGAGCAGTTCTTC,CATSDDLTSGSADEQFF
TRBD2,TRBV3-1,TRBJ2-3,many,TGTGCCAGCAGCCAAGACTCGACTAGCGGGGGGCCTTTGTTGTGGGATACGCAGTATTTT,CASSQDSTSGGPLLWDTQYF
TRBD2,TRBV2,TRBJ2-1,many,TGTGCCAGCAGTATAACTAGCGGGAGTAGAAATGAGCAGTTCTTC,CASSITSGSRNEQFF
-,TRBV9,TRBJ2-2,few,TGTGCCAGCAGCGTAATGGACACCGGGGAGCTGTTTTTT,CASSVMDTGELFF
-,TRBV11-2,TRBJ2-5,many,TGTGCCAGCAGCTTCCCCCAAGAGACCCAGTACTTC,CASSFPQETQYF
TRBD2,TRBV7-2,TRBJ2-5,many,TGTGCCAGCAGCTCGCAGGGACTAGCGGGGGGGACCCAGTACTTC,CASSSQGLAGGTQYF
-,TRBV4-2,TRBJ2-7,once,TGTGCCAGCAGCCAAGATTTGGCGGCTTACGAGCAGTACTTC,CASSQDLAAYEQYF
-,TRBV18,TRBJ1-4,-,TGTGCCAGCTCACCCGGCGCAGCAACAGAAAAACTGTTTTTT,CASSPGAATEKLFF
TRBD1,TRBV18,TRBJ1-2,-,TGTGCCAGCTCACCATCGGGCAGGGGGCGCGTTATTTCTGGCTACACCTTC,CASSPSGRGRVISGYTF
TRBD1,TRBV20-1,TRBJ2-7,-,TGCAGTGTTTCCCGGGACAGGGCCTACGAGCAGTACTTC,CSVSRDRAYEQYF
-,TRBV29-1,TRBJ2-1,few,TGCAGCGTTGTATTTGGTAGCTTAAGCTCCTACAATGAGCAGTTCTTC,CSVVFGSLSSYNEQFF
-,TRBV4-1,TRBJ2-2,many,TGCGCCAGCAGCCAAGTTGATTCCGGGGAGCTGTTTTTT,CASSQVDSGELFF
-,TRBV7-2,TRBJ2-3,-,TGTGCCAGCAGCCCCGTCCTTGCAGATATGCAGTATTTT,CASSPVLADMQYF
TRBD1,TRBV9,TRBJ2-4,-,TGTGCCAGCAGCGGCCGGGACAGCCCTCTGGATAGTGGCAAAAACATTCAGTACTTC,CASSGRDSPLDSGKNIQYF
TRBD2,TRBV6-2/TRBV6-3,TRBJ2-7,many,TGTGCCAGCAGTTATAAGGTCGGGACTAGCGGGAGTCGGTACGAGCAGTACTTC,CASSYKVGTSGSRYEQYF
-,TRBV12-3/TRBV12-4,TRBJ2-4,many,TGTGCCAGCAGCCCCGTTCTAGCCAAAAACATTCAGTACTTC,CASSPVLAKNIQYF
-,TRBV7-2,TRBJ2-4,many,TGTGCCAGCAGCTTCCCTTCGGACTATCACAGAGGCAAAAACATTCAGTACTTC,CASSFPSDYHRGKNIQYF
-,TRBV11-2,TRBJ1-1,many,TGTGCCAGCAGCTTAAGTACGTCGCGAACTGAAGCTTTCTTT,CASSLSTSRTEAFF
TRBD1,TRBV2,TRBJ1-2,many,TGTGCCAGCACTATGACAGGGGCGAGCTATGGCTACACCTTC,CASTMTGASYGYTF
TRBD1,TRBV30,TRBJ1-1,many,TGTGCCTGGAAGAACCGGGACAGGGATGGTGCCAAAGCTTTCTTT,CAWKNRDRDGAKAFF
-,TRBV29-1,TRBJ1-1,few,TGCAGCACAGCAGGGGTCATGAACACTGAAGCTTTCTTT,CSTAGVMNTEAFF